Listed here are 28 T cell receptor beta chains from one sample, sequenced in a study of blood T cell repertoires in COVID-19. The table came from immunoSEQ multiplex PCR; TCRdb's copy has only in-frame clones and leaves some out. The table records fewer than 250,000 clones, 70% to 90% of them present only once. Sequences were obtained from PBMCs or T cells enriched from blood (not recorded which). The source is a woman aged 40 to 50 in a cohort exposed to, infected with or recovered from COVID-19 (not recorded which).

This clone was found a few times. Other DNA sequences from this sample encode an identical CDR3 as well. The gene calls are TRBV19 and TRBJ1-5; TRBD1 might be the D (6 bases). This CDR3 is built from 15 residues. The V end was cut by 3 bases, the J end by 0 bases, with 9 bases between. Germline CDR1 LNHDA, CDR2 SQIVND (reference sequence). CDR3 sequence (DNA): TGTGCCAGTAGTATCTCCAGGGGTAGCAATCAGCCCCAGCATTTT. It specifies CASSISRGSNQPQHF.

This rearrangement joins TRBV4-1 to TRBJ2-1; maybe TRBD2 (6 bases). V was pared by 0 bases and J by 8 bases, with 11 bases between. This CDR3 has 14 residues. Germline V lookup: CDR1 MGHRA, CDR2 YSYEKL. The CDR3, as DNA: TGCGCCAGCAGCCAAGACGGGACTTACCATGAGCAGTTCTTC. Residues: CASSQDGTYHEQFF.

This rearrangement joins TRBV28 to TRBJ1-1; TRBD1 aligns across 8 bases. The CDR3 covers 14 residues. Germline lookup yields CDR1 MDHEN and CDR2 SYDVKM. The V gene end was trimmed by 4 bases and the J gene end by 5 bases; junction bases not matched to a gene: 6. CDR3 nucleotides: TGTGCCAGCAGTTCGCCCTACAGGGGGACTGAAGCTTTCTTT. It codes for CASSSPYRGTEAFF.

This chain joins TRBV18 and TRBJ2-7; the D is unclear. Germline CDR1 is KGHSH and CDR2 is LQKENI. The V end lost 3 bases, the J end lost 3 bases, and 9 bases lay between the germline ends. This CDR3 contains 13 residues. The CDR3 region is CASSPADLYEQYF. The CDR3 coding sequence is TGTGCCAGCTCACCCGCGGATCTCTACGAGCAGTACTTC. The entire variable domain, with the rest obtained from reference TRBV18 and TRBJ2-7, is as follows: NAGVMQNPRHLVRRRGQEARLRCSPMKGHSHVYWYRQLPEEGLKFMVYLQKENIIDESGMPKERFSAEFPKEGPSILRIQQVVRGDSAAYFCASSPADLYEQYFGPGTRLTVT.

CDR3: CASSWGVAKNIQYF. CDR3 sequence (DNA): TGTGCCAGCAGCTGGGGGGTAGCCAAAAACATTCAGTACTTC. V gene TRBV5-6 combines with J gene TRBJ2-4; tentatively, D is TRBD2 (6 bases). Trimming took 3 bases from V and 0 from J, leaving 7 bases between them. The germline V gene encodes CDR1 SGHDT and CDR2 YYEEEE. There are 14 residues in the CDR3.

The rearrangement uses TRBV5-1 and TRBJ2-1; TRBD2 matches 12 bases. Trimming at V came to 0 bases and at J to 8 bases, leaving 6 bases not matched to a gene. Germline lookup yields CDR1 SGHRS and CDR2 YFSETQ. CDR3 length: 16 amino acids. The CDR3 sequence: CASSLGLAGGQDEQFF. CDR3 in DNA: TGCGCCAGCAGCTTGGGGCTAGCGGGGGGGCAGGATGAGCAGTTCTTC. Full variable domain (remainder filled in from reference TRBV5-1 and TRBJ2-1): KAGVTQTPRYLIKTRGQQVTLSCSPISGHRSVSWYQQTPGQGLQFLFEYFSETQRNKGNFPGRFSGRQFSNSRSEMNVSTLELGDSALYLCASSLGLAGGQDEQFFGPGTRLTVL.

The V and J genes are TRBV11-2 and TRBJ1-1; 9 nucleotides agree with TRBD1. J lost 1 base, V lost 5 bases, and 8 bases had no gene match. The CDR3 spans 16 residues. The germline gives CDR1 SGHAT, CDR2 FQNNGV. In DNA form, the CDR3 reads TGTGCCAGCAGCCCAAAGAAGGACAGGGGGAACACTGAAGCTTTCTTT. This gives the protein CASSPKKDRGNTEAFF.

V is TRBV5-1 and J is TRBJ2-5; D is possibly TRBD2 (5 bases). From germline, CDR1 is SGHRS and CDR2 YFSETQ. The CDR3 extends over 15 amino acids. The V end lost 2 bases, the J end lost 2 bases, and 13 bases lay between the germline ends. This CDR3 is CASSFEGHSQETQYF. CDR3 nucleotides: TGCGCCAGCAGCTTCGAGGGCCATTCTCAAGAGACCCAGTACTTC.

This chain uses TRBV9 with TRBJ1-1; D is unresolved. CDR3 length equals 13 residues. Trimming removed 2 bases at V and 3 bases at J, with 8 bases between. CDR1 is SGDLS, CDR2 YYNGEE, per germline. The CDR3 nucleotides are TGTGCCAGCAGCGTGGTAGCTGACACTGAAGCTTTCTTT. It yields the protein CASSVVADTEAFF. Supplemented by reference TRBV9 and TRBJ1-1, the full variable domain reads DSGVTQTPKHLITATGQRVTLRCSPRSGDLSVYWYQQSLDQGLQFLIQYYNGEERAKGNILERFSAQQFPDLHSELNLSSLELGDSALYFCASSVVADTEAFFGQGTRLTVV.

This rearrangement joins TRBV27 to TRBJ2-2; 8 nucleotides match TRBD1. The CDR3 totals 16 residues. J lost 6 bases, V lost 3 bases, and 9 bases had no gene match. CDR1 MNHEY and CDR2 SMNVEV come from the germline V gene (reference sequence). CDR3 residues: CASSFRAGGRAGELFF. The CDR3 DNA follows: TGTGCCAGCAGTTTTAGGGCAGGGGGCCGGGCCGGGGAGCTGTTTTTT.

CDR3 protein: CASNPTGASDTQYF. The CDR3 DNA reads TGTGCCAGCAACCCCACAGGGGCCTCCGATACGCAGTATTTT. The V call is TRBV19, the J call TRBJ2-3, with TRBD1 matching 7 bases. Trimming removed 9 bases from V and 6 bases from J; junction bases left unmatched: 12. Germline V gene data show CDR1 as LNHDA and CDR2 as SQIVND (reference sequence). The CDR3 has 14 residues.

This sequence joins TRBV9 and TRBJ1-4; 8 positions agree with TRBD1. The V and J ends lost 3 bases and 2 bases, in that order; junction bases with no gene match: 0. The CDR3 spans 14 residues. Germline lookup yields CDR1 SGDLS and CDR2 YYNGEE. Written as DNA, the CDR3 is TGTGCCAGCAGCGGACAGGGGACTAATGAAAAACTGTTTTTT. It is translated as CASSGQGTNEKLFF.

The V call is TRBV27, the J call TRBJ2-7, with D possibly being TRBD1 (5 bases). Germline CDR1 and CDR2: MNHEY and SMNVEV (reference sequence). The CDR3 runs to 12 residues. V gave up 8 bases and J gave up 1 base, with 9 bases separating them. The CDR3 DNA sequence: TGTGCCAGCTACGACAGTTCCTACGAGCAGTACTTC. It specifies CASYDSSYEQYF.

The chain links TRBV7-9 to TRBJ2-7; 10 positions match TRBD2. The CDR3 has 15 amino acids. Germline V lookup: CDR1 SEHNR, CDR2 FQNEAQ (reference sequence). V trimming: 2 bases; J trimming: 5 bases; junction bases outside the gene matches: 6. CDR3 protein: CASSLWSSGSNEQYF. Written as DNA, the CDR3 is TGTGCCAGCAGCTTATGGTCTAGCGGGAGCAACGAGCAGTACTTC.

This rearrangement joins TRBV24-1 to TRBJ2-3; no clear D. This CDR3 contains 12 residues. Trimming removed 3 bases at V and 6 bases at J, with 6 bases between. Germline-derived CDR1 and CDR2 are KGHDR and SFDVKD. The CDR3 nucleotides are TGTGCCACCAGTGATCCCGGGGATACGCAGTATTTT. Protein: CATSDPGDTQYF.

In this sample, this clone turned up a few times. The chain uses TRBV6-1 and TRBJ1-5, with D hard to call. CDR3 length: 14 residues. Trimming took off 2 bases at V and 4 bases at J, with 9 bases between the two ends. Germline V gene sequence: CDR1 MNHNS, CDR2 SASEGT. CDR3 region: CASSEMTENQPQHF. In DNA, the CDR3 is TGTGCCAGCAGTGAAATGACTGAGAATCAGCCCCAGCATTTT.

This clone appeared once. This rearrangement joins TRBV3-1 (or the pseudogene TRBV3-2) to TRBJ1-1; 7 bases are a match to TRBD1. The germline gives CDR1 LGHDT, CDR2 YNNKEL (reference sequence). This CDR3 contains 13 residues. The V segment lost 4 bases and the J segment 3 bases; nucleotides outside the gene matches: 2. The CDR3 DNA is TGTGCCAGCAGCCGAGACAGGGACACTGAAGCTTTCTTT. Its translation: CASSRDRDTEAFF.

CDR3 sequence (DNA): TGTGCCAGCAGTGATCTGGGGCTAGCGGAGACCCAGTACTTC. Amino acid sequence: CASSDLGLAETQYF. The chain joins TRBV2 to TRBJ2-5; a possible D gene is TRBD2 (6 bases). The V gene's germline CDR1 is SNHLY and CDR2 FYNNEI. The CDR3 is 14 residues long. With 3 bases removed from V and 5 bases from J, the gap between germline ends came to 13 bases.

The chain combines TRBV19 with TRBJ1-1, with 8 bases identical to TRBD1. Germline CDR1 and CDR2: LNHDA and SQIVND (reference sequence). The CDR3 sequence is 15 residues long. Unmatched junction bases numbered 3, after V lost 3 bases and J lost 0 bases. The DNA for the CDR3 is TGTGCCAGTAGTATCCAGGGGGCGATGAACACTGAAGCTTTCTTT. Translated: CASSIQGAMNTEAFF. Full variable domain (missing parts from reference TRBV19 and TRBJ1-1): DGGITQSPKYLFRKEGQNVTLSCEQNLNHDAMYWYRQDPGQGLRLIYYSQIVNDFQKGDIAEGYSVSREKKESFPLTVTSAQKNPTAFYLCASSIQGAMNTEAFFGQGTRLTVV.

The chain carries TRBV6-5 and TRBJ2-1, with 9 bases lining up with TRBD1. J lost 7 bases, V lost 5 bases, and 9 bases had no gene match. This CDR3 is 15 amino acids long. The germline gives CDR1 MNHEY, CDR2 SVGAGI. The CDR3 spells CASSNRGPVWNEQFF. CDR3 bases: TGTGCCAGCAGTAACAGGGGGCCCGTGTGGAATGAGCAGTTCTTC.

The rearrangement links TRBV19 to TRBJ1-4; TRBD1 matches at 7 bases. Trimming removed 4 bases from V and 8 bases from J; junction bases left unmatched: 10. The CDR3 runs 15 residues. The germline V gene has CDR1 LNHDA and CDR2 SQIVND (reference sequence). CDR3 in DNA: TGTGCCAGTAGTAACCCGTCAGGGGGGTCGGAAAAACTGTTTTTT. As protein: CASSNPSGGSEKLFF.

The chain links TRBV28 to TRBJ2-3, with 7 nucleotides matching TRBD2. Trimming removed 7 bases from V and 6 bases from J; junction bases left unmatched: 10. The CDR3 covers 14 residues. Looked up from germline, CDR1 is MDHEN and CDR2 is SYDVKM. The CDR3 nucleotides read TGTGCCAGCACCCCGGGAGGCAGCGCGGATACGCAGTATTTT. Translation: CASTPGGSADTQYF.

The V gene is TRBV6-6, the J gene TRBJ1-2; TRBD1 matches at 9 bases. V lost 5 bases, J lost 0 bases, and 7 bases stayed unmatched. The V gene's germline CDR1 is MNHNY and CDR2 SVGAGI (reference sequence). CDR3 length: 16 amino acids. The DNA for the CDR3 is TGTGCCAGCAGTGTTCGACAGGGGGTCCCTAACTATGGCTACACCTTC. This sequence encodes CASSVRQGVPNYGYTF.

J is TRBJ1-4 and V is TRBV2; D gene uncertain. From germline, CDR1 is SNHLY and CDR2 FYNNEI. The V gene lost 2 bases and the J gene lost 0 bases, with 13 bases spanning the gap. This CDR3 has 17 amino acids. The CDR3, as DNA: TGTGCCAGCAGTGAAATGGCGGCCGGTGCAACTAATGAAAAACTGTTTTTT. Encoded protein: CASSEMAAGATNEKLFF.

The CDR3 sequence: CASSLGSAYEQYF. The CDR3 DNA is TGTGCCAGCAGCTTAGGGAGTGCCTACGAGCAGTACTTC. This chain links TRBV7-6 with TRBJ2-7, with unresolved D. CDR1 is SGHVS and CDR2 is FNYEAQ in the germline V gene. Trimming left V 1 base short and J 2 bases short, with 6 bases between. CDR3 length: 13 amino acids.

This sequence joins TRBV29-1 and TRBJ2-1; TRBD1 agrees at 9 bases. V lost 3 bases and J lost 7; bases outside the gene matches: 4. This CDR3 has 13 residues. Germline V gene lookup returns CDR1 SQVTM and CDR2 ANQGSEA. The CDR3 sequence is CSVEGTGRNEQFF. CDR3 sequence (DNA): TGCAGCGTTGAGGGGACAGGGAGGAATGAGCAGTTCTTC.

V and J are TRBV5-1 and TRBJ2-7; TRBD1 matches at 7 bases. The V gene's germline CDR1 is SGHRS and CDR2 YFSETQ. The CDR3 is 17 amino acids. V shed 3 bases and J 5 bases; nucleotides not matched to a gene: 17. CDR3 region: CASSYLGRGQPLDEQYF. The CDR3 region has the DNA TGCGCCAGCAGCTATCTGGGCCGGGGACAGCCCTTAGACGAGCAGTACTTC.

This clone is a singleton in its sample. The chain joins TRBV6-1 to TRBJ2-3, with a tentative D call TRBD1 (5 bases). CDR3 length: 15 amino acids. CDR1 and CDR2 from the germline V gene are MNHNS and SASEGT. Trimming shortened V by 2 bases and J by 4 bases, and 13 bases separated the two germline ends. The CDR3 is CASSELATASDTQYF. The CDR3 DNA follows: TGTGCCAGCAGTGAACTCGCGACAGCCTCAGATACGCAGTATTTT.